The clone carrying this TCR beta chain turned up a few times. V was clipped by 6 bases and J by 4 bases, with 22 bases between them. This CDR3 is 17 amino acids long. Germline-derived CDR1 and CDR2 are MNHEY and SVGEGT. Unique molecular identifiers were incorporated when the TCRbeta library was constructed. TCRdb reprocessed the PCR reads via MiXCR and lists one record per CDR3 protein. The data show over 550,000 distinct CDR3 sequences, about 10% seen once. This sample was included in a study of T-cell reconstitution after alpha-beta-depleted transplantation in children. The chain links TRBV6-2 or TRBV6-3 to TRBJ2-1; D is ambiguous. The sequenced sample was PBMCs from the stem cell graft donor, obtained from the stem cell graft. The clonotype was recovered from a human donor who donated a stem cell graft to a child with acute myeloid leukemia. The chain's CDR3 is CASSAILPSEPYNEQFF. The CDR3 bases are TGTGCCAGCAGCGCCATCCTCCCTAGTGAGCCTTACAATGAGCAGTTCTTC.